The source of this T cell receptor beta chain is a study of response to subunit inactivated influenza vaccine. Each CDR3 protein gets one entry after TCRdb re-called the RT-PCR reads with MiXCR. The sample contains about 190,000 distinct CDR3 sequences, around 15% of which appear only once. This CDR3 spans 12 amino acids. V lost 4 bases and J 3 bases, leaving 7 bases between the germline ends. From germline, CDR1 is SGHAT and CDR2 FQNNGV. This receptor was obtained from a man aged 45 to 65 who received an inactivated influenza vaccine. Material: CD8+ T cells sorted from PBMCs, obtained less than 6 days after vaccination. V usage is TRBV11-2 and J usage is TRBJ2-7; no reliable D call. The CDR3: CASSSRFYEQYF. The CDR3 nucleotides are TGTGCCAGCAGCTCCCGCTTCTACGAGCAGTACTTC.